The T cell receptor (beta chain) under discussion was sequenced for a study of T cell responses to AZD1222 COVID-19 vaccine. The germline V gene encodes CDR1 SEHNR and CDR2 FQNEAQ (reference sequence). This CDR3 has 15 amino acids. Trimming shortened V by 4 bases and J by 2 bases, and 14 bases separated the two germline ends. The data were produced by immunoSEQ multiplex PCR, yet TCRdb's version contains in-frame clones alone and is incomplete. Of tens of thousands of clones listed, around nine tenths were seen once; the top ten hold under 1.5%. This TCR came from an adult who received the AZD1222 COVID-19 vaccine. The source was peripheral blood, collected 28 days after the second AZD1222 dose. The J gene is TRBJ1-1, the V gene TRBV7-9; TRBD1 might be the D (6 bases). The CDR3 sequence: CASSYHPQGNTEAFF. The CDR3 coding sequence is TGTGCCAGCAGCTACCACCCACAGGGTAACACTGAAGCTTTCTTT.